Here is one TCR beta chain with its context. The antigen remains undetermined. These data come from a study of OX40 agonist ivuxolimab in advanced cancers. At the level of the study: Every 2 weeks, patients received ivuxolimab intravenously, dosed at 0.01 to 10 mg/kg. Enrollees could have had prior anti-PD-1, anti-PD-L1 or anti-CTLA-4 therapy, which around 40% had received.

Study conclusions and caveats: With doses of 0.1-3.0 mg/kg, partial responders showed among the lowest clonal expansion.

Data came from immunoSEQ multiplex PCR; TCRdb stores just in-frame clones and leaves some out. The sample contains roughly 60,000 clones, 80% to 90% of which appear only once. The trim removed 2 bases at V and 7 bases at J, leaving 10 bases unmatched. The germline gives CDR1 ENHRY, CDR2 SYGVKD. CDR3 length: 17 amino acids. V and J are TRBV10-3 and TRBJ2-2; 10 nucleotides agree with TRBD2. Sample: CD4+ or CD8+ T cells sorted from blood, taken in a trial of the OX40 agonist ivuxolimab. The TCR was taken from an adult with an advanced solid tumor such as melanoma, head and neck, liver or kidney cancer. This chain's CDR3 is CAISEPSGGEGVGELFF. The CDR3 DNA reads as TGTGCCATCAGTGAGCCGAGCGGGGGGGAAGGAGTCGGGGAGCTGTTTTTT.